Listed here is a single TCR beta chain. Its antigen is not yet known. Per-base qualities were not stored, and no clone one base away is much larger. This record comes from a study of blood T cells in healthy people across ages (dated by TCRdb to about 2015). Looking at the study overall: In model experiments, template switching captured roughly one uniquely barcoded TCR beta cDNA molecule for every two T cells. Using the same blood draw, the study looked at two additional independent replicas of 1 million unique cDNA reads for two donors, one aged 18 to 30 and the other aged 80 or older. Donors were grouped into four age groups: young (average about 15 years), middle-aged (less than 40), aged (approximately 67) and long-lived (approximately 75). The study measured age-related changes in TCR beta repertoire diversity using deep sequencing normalized with unique cDNA molecular identifiers. To avoid experimental bias, donors of different ages were randomly spread across the sequencing lanes. The full study reports these points: Because donor CMV infection status was unknown, age-related changes in expanded clonotypes were potentially confounded. As age increased, observed TCR beta diversity per million T cells dropped in a roughly linear way, and a significant reduction was already evident by age 40. Because profiling used bulk unsorted PBMCs, naive and antigen-experienced compartments could not be compared conclusively. Total diversity estimates from one million sequenced T cells were considered lower bounds and underestimates. Compared with the aged group, more naive CD4+ T cells, fewer expanded clones and increased TCR diversity were shown by the long-lived group, suggesting age selection. Observed TCR beta diversity correlated strongly with the percentage of naive T cells measured by flow cytometry.

Including the terminal cysteine and phenylalanine, the CDR3 comprises 14 residues. The kept DNA is CDR3 alone, 42 bases in frame from the first base. The germline V gene (reference sequence) supplies CDR1 SGHNT and CDR2 YYREEE. The junction carries 9 bases between V and J, which are trimmed by 0 bases and 5 bases respectively. Donors were a few dozen systemically healthy Caucasian individuals from Russia aged roughly 6 to 95 years. Approximately 9.7 milliliters of peripheral blood were drawn from each donor into EDTA-treated Vacutainer tubes. Ficoll-Paque density-gradient centrifugation was used to isolate PBMCs, with at least 7 million obtained per sample. Trizol reagent was used to extract total RNA from the PBMCs, yielding at least 5.5 micrograms per sample. For every donor, an aliquot of PBMCs went through flow cytometry to measure the percentages of naive CD45RAhigh/CD27high T cells. The library was made by 5' RACE. Sequencing took place on an Illumina HiSeq 2500. A second PCR of about 6 to 12 cycles was run with a J-beta primer mix and a sample-barcoded 5' primer. A unique molecular identifier was introduced onto each TCR beta cDNA molecule by a template-switch 5' adaptor carrying 12 random nucleotides. Each sample yielded at least 3 million CDR3-containing paired-end reads. The Mint cDNA synthesis kit, primed by a TRBC-specific oligonucleotide, was used to synthesize first-strand cDNA from all RNA. Following uracil-DNA glycosylase treatment, all cDNA underwent a first 18-cycle PCR with the universal primers M1SS and BC2_uni_R. For the original study's pipeline: Each sample was normalized by randomly selecting 1 million high-quality reads, each carrying a distinct molecular identifier. Instead of being binned into consensus sequences, reads with shared molecular identifiers were discarded. MiTCR, set to a Q25 quality threshold and the strictest error-elimination algorithm, was used for CDR3 identification, clonotype clustering and error correction. A nonparametric unseen species model using Euler transformation provided a lower-bound estimate of total TCR beta diversity. The public reads were run again by TCRdb, first through fastp at Q25 and then through MiXCR, and only productive beta chains were kept. Here each entry gathers all rows of one CDR3 protein and keeps the most common genes and DNA. For this entry, the V and J calls and clone size follow TCRdb and not the study's own pipeline. This sample comprises some 880,000 distinct CDR3 sequences, under 40% of them detected only once. The biggest ten clones account for under 15% of the sample.

The V and J genes are TRBV5-4 and TRBJ2-1, with the D gene call left open. The source is a man younger than 35 in good health. The sample comprised blood. CDR3 sequence: CASSLEGVNNEQFF. The DNA is TGTGCCAGCAGCTTGGAAGGAGTTAACAATGAGCAGTTCTTC. With all but the CDR3 taken from the reference TRBV5-4 and TRBJ2-1 genes, the full variable domain is: ETGVTQSPTHLIKTRGQQVTLRCSSQSGHNTVSWYQQALGQGPQFIFQYYREEENGRGNFPPRFSGLQFPNYSSELNVNALELDDSALYLCASSLEGVNNEQFFGPGTRLTVL.